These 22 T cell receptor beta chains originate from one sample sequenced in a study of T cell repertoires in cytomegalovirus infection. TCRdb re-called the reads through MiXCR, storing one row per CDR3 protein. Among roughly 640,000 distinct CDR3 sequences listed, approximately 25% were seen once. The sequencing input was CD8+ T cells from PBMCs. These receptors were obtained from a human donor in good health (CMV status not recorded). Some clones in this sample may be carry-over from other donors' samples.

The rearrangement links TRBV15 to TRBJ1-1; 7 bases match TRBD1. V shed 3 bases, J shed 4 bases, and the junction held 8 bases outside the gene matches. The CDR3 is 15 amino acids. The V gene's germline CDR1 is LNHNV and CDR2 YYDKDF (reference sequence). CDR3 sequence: CATSSPTGVGTEAFF. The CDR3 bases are TGTGCCACCAGCAGTCCTACAGGGGTAGGCACTGAAGCTTTCTTT. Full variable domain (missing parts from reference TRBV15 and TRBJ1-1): DAMVIQNPRYQVTQFGKPVTLSCSQTLNHNVMYWYQQKSSQAPKLLFHYYDKDFNNEADTPDNFQSRRPNTSFCFLDIRSPGLGDTAMYLCATSSPTGVGTEAFFGQGTRLTVV.

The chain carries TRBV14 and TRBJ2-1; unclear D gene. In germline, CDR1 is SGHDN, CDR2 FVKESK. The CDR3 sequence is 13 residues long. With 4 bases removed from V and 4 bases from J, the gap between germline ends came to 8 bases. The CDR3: CASSPHSYNEQFF. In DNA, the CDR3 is TGTGCCAGCAGCCCCCACTCATACAATGAGCAGTTCTTC.

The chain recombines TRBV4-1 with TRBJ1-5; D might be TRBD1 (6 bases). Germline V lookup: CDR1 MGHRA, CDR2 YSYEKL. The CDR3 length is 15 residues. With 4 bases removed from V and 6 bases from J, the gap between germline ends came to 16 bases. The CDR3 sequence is CASSPYRTGSQPQHF. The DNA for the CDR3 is TGCGCCAGCAGCCCGTACCGAACAGGGAGTCAGCCCCAGCATTTT.

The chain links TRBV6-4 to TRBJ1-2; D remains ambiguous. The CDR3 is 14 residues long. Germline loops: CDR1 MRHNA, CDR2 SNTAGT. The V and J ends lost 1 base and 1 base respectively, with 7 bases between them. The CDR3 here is CASSDYGVNYGYTF. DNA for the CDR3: TGTGCCAGCAGTGACTATGGGGTTAACTATGGCTACACCTTC.

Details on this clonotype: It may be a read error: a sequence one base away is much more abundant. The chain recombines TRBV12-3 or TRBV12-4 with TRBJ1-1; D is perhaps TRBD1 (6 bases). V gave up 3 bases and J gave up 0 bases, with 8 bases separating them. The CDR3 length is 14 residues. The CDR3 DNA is TGTGCCAGCAGTTTTGCAGGGGTGAACACTGAAGCTTTCTTT. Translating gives CASSFAGVNTEAFF.

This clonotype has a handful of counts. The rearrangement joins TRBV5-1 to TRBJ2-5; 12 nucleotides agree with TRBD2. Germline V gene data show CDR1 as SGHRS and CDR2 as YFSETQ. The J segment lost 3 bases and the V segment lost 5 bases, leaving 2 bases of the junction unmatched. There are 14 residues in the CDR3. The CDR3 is CASRRTSGEETQYF. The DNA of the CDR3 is TGCGCCAGCAGAAGGACTAGCGGGGAAGAGACCCAGTACTTC.

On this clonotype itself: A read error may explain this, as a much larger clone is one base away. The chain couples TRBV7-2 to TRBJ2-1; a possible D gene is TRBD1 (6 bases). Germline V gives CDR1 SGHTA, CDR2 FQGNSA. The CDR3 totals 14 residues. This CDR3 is CASSLDLGAYERFF. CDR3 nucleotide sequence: TGTGCCAGCAGCTTAGATCTGGGGGCCTATGAGCGGTTCTTC.

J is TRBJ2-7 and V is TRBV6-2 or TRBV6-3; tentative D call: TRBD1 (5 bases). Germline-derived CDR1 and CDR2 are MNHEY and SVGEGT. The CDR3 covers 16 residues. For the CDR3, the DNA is TGTGCCAGTAGTTACACGGACACCGGACGCTCCTACGAGCAGTACGTC. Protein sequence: CASSYTDTGRSYEQYV.

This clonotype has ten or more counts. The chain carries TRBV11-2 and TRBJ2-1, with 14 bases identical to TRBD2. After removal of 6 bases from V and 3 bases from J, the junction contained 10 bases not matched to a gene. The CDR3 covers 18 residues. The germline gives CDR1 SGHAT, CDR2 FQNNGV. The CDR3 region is CASRPGTSGGPDYNEQFF. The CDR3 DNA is TGTGCCAGCAGGCCAGGGACTAGCGGGGGCCCAGACTACAATGAGCAGTTCTTC.

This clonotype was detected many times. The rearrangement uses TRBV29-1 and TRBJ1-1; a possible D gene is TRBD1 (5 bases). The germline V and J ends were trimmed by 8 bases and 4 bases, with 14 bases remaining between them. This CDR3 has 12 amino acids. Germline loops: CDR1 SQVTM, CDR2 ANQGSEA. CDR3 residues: CSTHSGSTEAFF. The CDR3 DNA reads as TGCAGCACCCATTCAGGGAGCACTGAAGCTTTCTTT.

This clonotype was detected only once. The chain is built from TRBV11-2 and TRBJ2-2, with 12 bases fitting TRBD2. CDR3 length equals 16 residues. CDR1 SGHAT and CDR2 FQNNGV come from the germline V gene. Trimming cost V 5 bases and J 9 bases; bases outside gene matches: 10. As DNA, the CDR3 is TGTGCCAGCAGCCCTAGCGGGGGGGCCTCGTCCAGGGAGCTGTTTTTT. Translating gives CASSPSGGASSRELFF.

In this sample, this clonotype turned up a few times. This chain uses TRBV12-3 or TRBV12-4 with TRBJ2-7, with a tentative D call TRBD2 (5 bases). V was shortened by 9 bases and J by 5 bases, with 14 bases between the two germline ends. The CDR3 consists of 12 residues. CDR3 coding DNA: TGTGCCAGTTCCGACACGGGGAACGAGCAGTACTTC. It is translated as CASSDTGNEQYF.

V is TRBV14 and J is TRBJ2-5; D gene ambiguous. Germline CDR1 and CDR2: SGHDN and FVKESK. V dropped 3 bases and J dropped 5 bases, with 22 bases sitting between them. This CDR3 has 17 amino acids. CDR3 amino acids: CASSQVPLHPRYETQYF. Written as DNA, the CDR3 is TGTGCCAGCAGCCAGGTCCCTCTACATCCTCGGTATGAGACCCAGTACTTC. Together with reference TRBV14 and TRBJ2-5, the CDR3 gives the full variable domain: EAGVTQFPSHSVIEKGQTVTLRCDPISGHDNLYWYRRVMGKEIKFLLHFVKESKQDESGMPNNRFLAERTGGTYSTLKVQPAELEDSGVYFCASSQVPLHPRYETQYFGPGTRLLVL.

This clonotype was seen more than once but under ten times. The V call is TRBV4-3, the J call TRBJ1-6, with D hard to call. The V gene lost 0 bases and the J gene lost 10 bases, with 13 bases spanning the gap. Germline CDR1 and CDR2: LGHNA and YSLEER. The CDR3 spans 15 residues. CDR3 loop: CASSQDGERNSPLHF. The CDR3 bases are TGCGCCAGCAGCCAAGATGGGGAGAGGAACTCACCCCTCCACTTT.

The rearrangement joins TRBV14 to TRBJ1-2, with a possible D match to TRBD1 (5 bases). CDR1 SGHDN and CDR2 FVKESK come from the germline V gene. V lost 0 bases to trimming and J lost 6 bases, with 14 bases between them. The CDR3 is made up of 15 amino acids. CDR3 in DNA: TGTGCCAGCAGCCAAGATCAGAGAACAGGAGATGGCTACACCTTC. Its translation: CASSQDQRTGDGYTF. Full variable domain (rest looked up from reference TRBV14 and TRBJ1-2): EAGVTQFPSHSVIEKGQTVTLRCDPISGHDNLYWYRRVMGKEIKFLLHFVKESKQDESGMPNNRFLAERTGGTYSTLKVQPAELEDSGVYFCASSQDQRTGDGYTFGSGTRLTVV.

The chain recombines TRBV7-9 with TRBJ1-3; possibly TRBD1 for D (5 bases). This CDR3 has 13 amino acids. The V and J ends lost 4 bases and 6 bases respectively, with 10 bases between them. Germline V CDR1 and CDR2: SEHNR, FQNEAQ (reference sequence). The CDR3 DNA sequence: TGTGCCAGCAGCTCTCAGGGAGCAAACACCATATATTTT. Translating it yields CASSSQGANTIYF.

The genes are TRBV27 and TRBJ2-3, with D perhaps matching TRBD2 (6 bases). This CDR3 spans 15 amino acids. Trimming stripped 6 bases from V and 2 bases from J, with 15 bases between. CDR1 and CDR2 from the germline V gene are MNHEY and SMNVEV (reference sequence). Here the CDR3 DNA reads TGTGCCAGCAGGATGACTCGGGGGTTCACAGATACGCAGTATTTT. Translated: CASRMTRGFTDTQYF.

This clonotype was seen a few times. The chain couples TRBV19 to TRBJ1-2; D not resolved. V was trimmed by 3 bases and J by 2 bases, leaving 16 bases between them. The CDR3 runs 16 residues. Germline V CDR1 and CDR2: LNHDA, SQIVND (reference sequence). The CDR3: CASSIRTGNRNYGYTF. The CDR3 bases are TGTGCCAGTAGTATTCGAACGGGGAACCGGAACTATGGCTACACCTTC.

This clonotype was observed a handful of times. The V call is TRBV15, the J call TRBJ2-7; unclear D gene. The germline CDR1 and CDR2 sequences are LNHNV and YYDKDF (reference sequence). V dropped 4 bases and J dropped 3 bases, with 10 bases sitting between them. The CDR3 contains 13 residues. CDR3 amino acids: CATSKKPLYEQYV. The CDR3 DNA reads TGTGCCACCAGCAAAAAACCTCTCTACGAGCAGTACGTC.

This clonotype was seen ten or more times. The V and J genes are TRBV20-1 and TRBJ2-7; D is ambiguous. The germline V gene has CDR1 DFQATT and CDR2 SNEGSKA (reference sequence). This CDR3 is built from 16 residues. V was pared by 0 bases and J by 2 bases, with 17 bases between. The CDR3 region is CSAREGEQRIPYEQYF. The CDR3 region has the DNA TGCAGTGCTAGAGAGGGTGAACAGCGCATACCCTACGAGCAGTACTTC.

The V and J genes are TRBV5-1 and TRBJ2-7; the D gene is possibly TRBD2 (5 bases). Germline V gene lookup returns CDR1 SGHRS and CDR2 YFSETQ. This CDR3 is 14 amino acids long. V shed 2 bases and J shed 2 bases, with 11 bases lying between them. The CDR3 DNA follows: TGCGCCAGCAGCTTAACCGACGGGACCTACGAGCAGTACGTC. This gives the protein CASSLTDGTYEQYV.

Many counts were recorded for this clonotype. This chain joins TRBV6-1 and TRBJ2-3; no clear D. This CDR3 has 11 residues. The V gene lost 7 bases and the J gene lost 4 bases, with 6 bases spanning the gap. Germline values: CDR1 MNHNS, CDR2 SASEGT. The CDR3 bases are TGTGCCAGCACCCTAGCAGATACGCAGTATTTT. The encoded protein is CASTLADTQYF.